This T cell receptor beta chain stems from a study of blood T cells in healthy people across ages. Then a second PCR, running roughly 6 to 11 cycles, was carried out with a sample-barcoded 5' primer and a J-beta primer mix. TCRdb analysed the 5' RACE reads with MiXCR anew, one entry per CDR3 protein. The data show 1.5 million or so distinct CDR3 sequences, roughly 40% seen once. The CDR3 runs 15 residues. Germline V gene data show CDR1 as KGHSH and CDR2 as LQKENI. With V trimmed by 6 bases and J by 3 bases, 4 bases remained unmatched. This clonotype was recorded a few times. Sequenced input: blood. This sequence was found in a woman aged 18-30 years in good health. The chain has TRBV18 and TRBJ2-1, with TRBD2 matching 11 bases. CDR3 amino acids: CASSILAGDYNEQFF. CDR3 nucleotide sequence: TGTGCCAGCTCGATACTAGCGGGAGACTACAATGAGCAGTTCTTC.